Sequencing of this TCR beta chain was carried out in a study of cytomegalovirus exposure and HLA in healthy donors. The CDR3 covers 16 residues. The J segment lost 1 base and the V segment lost 5 bases, leaving 9 bases of the junction unmatched. Germline CDR1 and CDR2: MDHEN and SYDVKM. The method was immunoSEQ multiplex PCR; TCRdb's version includes in-frame clones alone and lacks a portion of them. This table has about 200,000 clones, 80% to 90% appearing once. The receptor was isolated from a young woman in good health and CMV-seropositive. Source material: PBMCs. The J gene is TRBJ2-3, the V gene TRBV28; 7 nucleotides line up with TRBD2. CDR3 nucleotides: TGTGCCAGCAGTGAACCAGCGGGGAGGGGCACAGATACGCAGTATTTT. Protein sequence: CASSEPAGRGTDTQYF.